Listed here are 30 T cell receptor beta chains from one sample, sequenced in a study of radiotherapy plus CTLA-4 blockade in lung cancer. Only in-frame clones appear in the TCRdb table, and some are missing; sequencing was by immunoSEQ multiplex PCR. The repertoire holds approximately 89,000 clones, with 60% to 85% as singletons. The specimen was peripheral blood, collected from a patient treated with radiotherapy plus ipilimumab. The receptors derive from a human donor with non-small cell lung cancer who had a partial response to radiotherapy plus ipilimumab. Some clones in this sample may be carry-over from other donors' samples.

CDR3 protein: CASSTNPDRTPIHNQPQHF. CDR3 nucleotides: TGTGCCAGTAGTACCAACCCCGACAGGACACCGATACACAATCAGCCCCAGCATTTT. This rearrangement joins TRBV19 to TRBJ1-5; a possible D gene is TRBD1 (6 bases). Trimming took off 4 bases at V and 3 bases at J, with 25 bases between the two ends. Germline assignment: CDR1 LNHDA and CDR2 SQIVND (reference sequence). This CDR3 contains 19 residues. Combining the CDR3 with reference TRBV19 and TRBJ1-5 gives the whole variable domain DGGITQSPKYLFRKEGQNVTLSCEQNLNHDAMYWYRQDPGQGLRLIYYSQIVNDFQKGDIAEGYSVSREKKESFPLTVTSAQKNPTAFYLCASSTNPDRTPIHNQPQHFGDGTRLSIL.

V and J are TRBV4-3 and TRBJ2-7, with TRBD1 matching over 7 bases. The CDR3 spans 15 residues. V trimming: 4 bases; J trimming: 2 bases; junction bases outside the gene matches: 8. The germline CDR1 and CDR2 sequences are LGHNA and YSLEER. This CDR3 is CASSLSHGTAYEQYF. CDR3 DNA: TGCGCCAGCAGCCTAAGTCACGGGACAGCCTACGAGCAGTACTTC.

This rearrangement joins TRBV5-1 to TRBJ2-7; 8 nucleotides line up with TRBD2. CDR1 is SGHRS and CDR2 is YFSETQ in the germline V gene. Losses at the gene ends were 4 bases for V and 0 bases for J; bases not matched to a gene: 18. CDR3 length equals 19 residues. CDR3 DNA sequence: TGCGCCAGCAGCCATCCTACAGGATCCGGGGGGGGACACTCCTACGAGCAGTACTTC. Amino acid sequence: CASSHPTGSGGGHSYEQYF.

The gene calls are TRBV27 and TRBJ2-7, with 14 nucleotides matching TRBD2. Germline V lookup: CDR1 MNHEY, CDR2 SMNVEV (reference sequence). V gave up 6 bases and J gave up 3 bases; unmatched junction bases: 4. CDR3 length equals 15 residues. The CDR3 protein is CASRLGLAGVYEQYF. In DNA form, the CDR3 reads TGTGCCAGCAGGTTGGGACTAGCGGGGGTCTACGAGCAGTACTTC.

V is TRBV5-1 and J is TRBJ2-1; 8 bases fit TRBD1. The CDR3 contains 15 residues. Germline trimming cut 2 bases from V and 7 bases from J; bases unmatched to any gene: 8. The germline CDR1 and CDR2 sequences are SGHRS and YFSETQ. The CDR3 is CASSFAGQGINEQFF. CDR3 sequence (DNA): TGCGCCAGCAGCTTTGCCGGACAGGGCATAAATGAGCAGTTCTTC.

This sequence joins TRBV6-5 and TRBJ2-5; a possible D gene is TRBD2 (5 bases). CDR3 length equals 13 residues. Trimming stripped 2 bases from V and 5 bases from J, with 9 bases between. The V gene's germline CDR1 is MNHEY and CDR2 SVGAGI. The CDR3 nucleotides read TGTGCCAGCAGTTACGTTAGCGCGGAGACCCAGTACTTC. Residues: CASSYVSAETQYF.

J is TRBJ2-5 and V is TRBV10-2, with 10 positions matching TRBD2. This CDR3 is built from 15 residues. CDR1 is WSHSY, CDR2 SAAADI, per germline. V lost 10 bases and J lost 1; bases outside the gene matches: 9. This chain's CDR3 is CAISAGGYSQETQYF. CDR3 bases: TGCGCCATTTCAGCGGGAGGGTATTCCCAAGAGACCCAGTACTTC.

The chain has TRBV11-3 and TRBJ1-1, with D possibly TRBD1 on 5 matching bases. Trimming left V 1 base short and J 5 bases short, with 14 bases between. Germline-derived CDR1 and CDR2 are SGHNT and YENEEA. The CDR3 loop spans 15 amino acids. DNA for the CDR3: TGTGCCAGCAGCTTAGGCACAGCGGAGGGGACTGAAGCTTTCTTT. This codes for CASSLGTAEGTEAFF.

J is TRBJ1-2 and V is TRBV28, with D hard to call. CDR3 size: 12 residues. The V end was cut by 7 bases, the J end by 7 bases, with 13 bases between. Germline loops: CDR1 MDHEN, CDR2 SYDVKM. The CDR3, as DNA: TGTGCCAGCACCGGGCCGGCGGGTGGCTACACCTTC. Its translation: CASTGPAGGYTF.

About this clone itself: A read error may account for a junction end that differs from germline. As DNA, the CDR3 is TGTGTCAGCTCACCGACAAACACCGGGGAGCTGTTTTTT. It codes for CVSSPTNTGELFF. The V gene is TRBV18, the J gene TRBJ2-2; D call uncertain. The CDR3 is 13 residues long. Germline V gene sequence: CDR1 KGHSH, CDR2 LQKENI.

The chain couples TRBV5-1 to TRBJ2-5; 12 nucleotides align to TRBD2. Losses at the gene ends were 0 bases for V and 3 bases for J; bases not matched to a gene: 9. The CDR3 is made up of 18 amino acids. Germline loops: CDR1 SGHRS, CDR2 YFSETQ. The CDR3 nucleotides read TGCGCCAGCAGCTTGGCCGCGCTAGCGGGGGGGCCTAAAGAGACCCAGTACTTC. Its translation is CASSLAALAGGPKETQYF.

This clone showed up just once. This chain uses TRBV7-9 with TRBJ2-1; TRBD2 matches 8 bases. Germline CDR1 reads SEHNR; CDR2 reads FQNEAQ (reference sequence). J was trimmed by 4 bases and V by 3 bases; bases with no gene match: 8. The CDR3 runs 16 residues. CDR3 in DNA: TGTGCCAGCAGCTTTATCCCGGGGGGGAGTTACAATGAGCAGTTCTTC. This codes for CASSFIPGGSYNEQFF.

Only a few counts were recorded for this clone. This chain connects TRBV4-1 to TRBJ2-6; maybe TRBD2 (6 bases). CDR1 and CDR2 (germline): MGHRA, YSYEKL. The CDR3 totals 15 residues. Trimming shortened V by 6 bases and J by 2 bases, and 11 bases separated the two germline ends. The CDR3 DNA is TGCGCCAGCAGATCCCCGGGGGCTGGGGCCAACGTCCTGACTTTC. Residues: CASRSPGAGANVLTF.

The chain joins TRBV19 to TRBJ2-4; 11 nucleotides line up with TRBD2. The trim removed 5 bases at V and 0 bases at J, leaving 27 bases unmatched. Germline V gives CDR1 LNHDA, CDR2 SQIVND (reference sequence). There are 24 residues in the CDR3. The CDR3 loop is CASSSGGTKFWGLAANRAKNIQYF. The CDR3 nucleotides are TGTGCCAGTAGTTCGGGTGGGACGAAGTTCTGGGGACTAGCGGCGAATAGAGCCAAAAACATTCAGTACTTC.

This clone came up once. The V call is TRBV6-5, the J call TRBJ1-1, with D hard to call. Trimming left V 6 bases short and J 4 bases short, with 6 bases between. The CDR3 is 11 residues long. Germline CDR1 reads MNHEY; CDR2 reads SVGAGI. The CDR3 bases are TGTGCCAGCAGCGGGATCACTGAAGCTTTCTTT. This encodes CASSGITEAFF.

The chain couples TRBV7-9 to TRBJ2-5; 11 nucleotides line up with TRBD1. Near its end, the DNA agrees better with TRBJ2-7, so the J call may be wrong. CDR3 length: 14 amino acids. Per germline, CDR1 SEHNR and CDR2 FQNEAQ (reference sequence). CDR3 residues: CASSPDRGPYEQYF. DNA for the CDR3: TGTGCCAGCAGCCCGGACAGGGGGCCCTACGAGCAGTACTTC.

The chain joins TRBV11-3 to TRBJ2-1, with D possibly being TRBD1 (5 bases). Germline CDR1 is SGHNT and CDR2 is YENEEA. The CDR3 loop spans 20 amino acids. V lost 1 base and J 1 base, leaving 23 bases between the germline ends. The CDR3 protein is CASSLGLGRVQVGSYNEQFF. The CDR3 coding sequence is TGTGCCAGCAGCTTAGGTTTGGGCAGGGTTCAAGTTGGTTCCTACAATGAGCAGTTCTTC. The whole variable domain, remainder taken from reference TRBV11-3 and TRBJ2-1, is EAGVVQSPRYKIIEKKQPVAFWCNPISGHNTLYWYLQNLGQGPELLIRYENEEAVDDSQLPKDRFSAERLKGVDSTLKIQPAELGDSAVYLCASSLGLGRVQVGSYNEQFFGPGTRLTVL.

In its sample, this clone was seen a few times. The chain has TRBV6-5 and TRBJ1-5; no firm D call. Trimming removed 5 bases from V and 3 bases from J, with 11 bases in between. The V gene's germline CDR1 is MNHEY and CDR2 SVGAGI. The CDR3 runs 14 residues. In DNA, the CDR3 is TGTGCCAGCAGTGTTTTGCGATCCAATCAGCCCCAGCATTTT. As protein: CASSVLRSNQPQHF.

The chain carries TRBV6-4 and TRBJ1-2; unclear D gene. There are 13 residues in the CDR3. CDR1 and CDR2 from the germline V gene are MRHNA and SNTAGT. With 2 bases removed from V and 1 base from J, the gap between germline ends came to 5 bases. The CDR3 DNA is TGTGCCAGCAGTGACAACAGTAACTATGGCTACACCTTC. This translates into CASSDNSNYGYTF.

In its sample, this clone was seen a few times. The V call is TRBV6-5, the J call TRBJ2-7; no definite D call. Germline CDR1 is MNHEY and CDR2 is SVGAGI. V was cut by 5 bases and J by 2 bases, with 7 bases left in between. CDR3 length equals 12 residues. The CDR3 DNA reads as TGTGCCAGCAGTCCCGAGGCCTACGAGCAGTACTTC. This gives the protein CASSPEAYEQYF.

The V call is TRBV28, the J call TRBJ2-5, with a possible D match to TRBD1 (5 bases). Germline CDR1 and CDR2: MDHEN and SYDVKM. Trimming removed 5 bases from V and 2 bases from J, with 18 bases in between. CDR3 size: 16 residues. The CDR3 loop reads CASSTSPFGAQETQYF. The CDR3 DNA reads as TGTGCCAGCAGTACGAGCCCGTTTGGGGCACAAGAGACCCAGTACTTC.

V usage is TRBV7-9 and J usage is TRBJ1-5; D is ambiguous. V was cut by 1 base and J by 6 bases, with 7 bases left in between. The CDR3 is 13 residues long. The germline V gene encodes CDR1 SEHNR and CDR2 FQNEAQ (reference sequence). Written as DNA, the CDR3 is TGTGCCAGCAGCTTAGTGAGAGGTCAGCCCCAGCATTTT. Residues: CASSLVRGQPQHF.

The V gene is TRBV27, the J gene TRBJ2-1; perhaps TRBD1 as D (6 bases). Germline V gene lookup returns CDR1 MNHEY and CDR2 SMNVEV (reference sequence). Trimming shortened V by 3 bases and J by 11 bases, and 11 bases separated the two germline ends. The CDR3 spans 12 residues. DNA of the CDR3: TGTGCCAGCAGTTTCCCGGACAGAAAGCAGTTCTTC. The encoded protein is CASSFPDRKQFF.

This clone was counted a few times. The V and J genes are TRBV28 and TRBJ2-5, with 11 bases aligning to TRBD2. The J call may be incorrect, as the DNA end agrees better with TRBJ2-7. Germline loops: CDR1 MDHEN, CDR2 SYDVKM. The CDR3 is made up of 17 amino acids. CDR3: CASSQPGLAALSYEQYF. The CDR3 DNA follows: TGTGCCAGCAGTCAACCGGGACTAGCGGCCCTCTCATACGAGCAGTACTTC.

The chain links TRBV7-2 to TRBJ1-1, with TRBD1 as a possible D gene (6 bases). This CDR3 has 17 residues. CDR1 is SGHTA, CDR2 FQGNSA, per germline. Trimming removed 5 bases at V and 3 bases at J, with 22 bases between. For the CDR3, the DNA is TGTGCCAGCAGCCCATCACTGGGGGCGACGGGCCACACTGAAGCTTTCTTT. Its protein is CASSPSLGATGHTEAFF.

J is TRBJ1-5 and V is TRBV6-1, with D possibly being TRBD1 (5 bases). This CDR3 comprises 13 residues. The germline V gene encodes CDR1 MNHNS and CDR2 SASEGT. Trimming shortened V by 6 bases and J by 5 bases, and 11 bases separated the two germline ends. The chain's CDR3 is CASRQVVDQPQHF. For the CDR3, the DNA is TGTGCCAGCAGACAGGTAGTTGATCAGCCCCAGCATTTT.

This chain joins TRBV7-2 and TRBJ2-7, with 8 bases aligning to TRBD2. The germline gives CDR1 SGHTA, CDR2 FQGNSA. The CDR3 extends over 14 amino acids. The J segment lost 5 bases and the V segment lost 3 bases, leaving 6 bases of the junction unmatched. This CDR3 reads CASSLERGPDEQYF. CDR3 bases: TGTGCCAGCAGCTTGGAGCGGGGGCCCGACGAGCAGTACTTC.

The genes are TRBV28 and TRBJ2-2; 9 bases fit TRBD2. The CDR3 consists of 17 residues. After removal of 3 bases from V and 6 bases from J, the junction contained 11 bases not matched to a gene. The germline gives CDR1 MDHEN, CDR2 SYDVKM. This CDR3 is CASSLLVLAGIPGELFF. The CDR3 DNA reads TGTGCCAGCAGTTTGTTAGTACTAGCGGGTATCCCCGGGGAGCTGTTTTTT.

V usage is TRBV29-1 and J usage is TRBJ2-5; 7 bases agree with TRBD2. J lost 2 bases, V lost 8 bases, and 8 bases had no gene match. CDR1 is SQVTM and CDR2 is ANQGSEA in the germline V gene. The CDR3 extends over 13 amino acids. CDR3 in amino acids: CSKQSSGQETQYF. Written as DNA, the CDR3 is TGCAGCAAACAGTCTAGCGGTCAAGAGACCCAGTACTTC.

The chain combines TRBV6-4 with TRBJ2-7; 7 bases match TRBD2. Losses at the gene ends were 5 bases for V and 7 bases for J; bases not matched to a gene: 8. This CDR3 is built from 13 residues. The germline gives CDR1 MRHNA, CDR2 SNTAGT. The DNA for the CDR3 is TGTGCCAGCAGTCGACTTATGGGGGGGGAGCAGTACTTC. This codes for CASSRLMGGEQYF.